These T cell receptor beta chains were read from a single sample in a study of cytomegalovirus exposure and HLA in healthy donors. Clones were read by immunoSEQ multiplex PCR, and TCRdb kept only the in-frame ones, dropping some. This sample has around 130,000 clones; about 79% occur once, and the top ten carry around 3%. Source material: PBMCs. The receptor set was obtained from a woman younger than 30 in good health and CMV-seropositive. CDR3s include the opening cysteine and the closing phenylalanine or tryptophan. Each record gives: D gene, clone size, J gene, V gene, CDR3 DNA, CDR3 protein. A D gene is named only where the DNA matches it firmly. Rows may omit the clone size; those that give it use once, few, many or a size class.

TRBD1,-,TRBJ2-1,TRBV9,TGTGCCAGCAGCGCAATACAGACAGGGGACAATGAGCAGTTCTTC,CASSAIQTGDNEQFF
-,-,TRBJ1-6,TRBV6-6,TGTGCCAGCAGTTACAACTCTCCCTCCTATAATTCACCCCTCCACTTT,CASSYNSPSYNSPLHF
-,-,TRBJ1-2,TRBV10-3,TGTGCCATCAGTGAGGTGGTAATTAGCTATGGCTACACCTTC,CAISEVVISYGYTF
TRBD2,-,TRBJ2-1,TRBV15,TGTGCCACCAGCATTCCTAAAAGCGGGGGGTATAGCGAGCAGTTCTTC,CATSIPKSGGYSEQFF
-,few,TRBJ2-5,TRBV25-1,TGTGCCAGCAGGGCCCGCGAATATCTGACAGATCTCCAGGAGACCCAGTACTTC,CASRAREYLTDLQETQYF
-,-,TRBJ1-1,TRBV6-5,TGTGCCAGCATTACAGGGCTCACTGAAGCTTTCTTT,CASITGLTEAFF
TRBD1,-,TRBJ1-2,TRBV29-1,TGCAGCGTTGGCCTGGGACAGGGCTCGGAGAACTATGGCTACACCTTC,CSVGLGQGSENYGYTF
TRBD1,-,TRBJ1-3,TRBV2,TGTGCCAGCAGGTCCCCTAGGACAGGGAAAGCTTATGGAGGAAACACCATATATTTT,CASRSPRTGKAYGGNTIYF
-,-,TRBJ2-3,TRBV5-4,TGTGCCACTCAGGCGAGGGGGGGCCGAAGCACAGATACGCAGTATTTT,CATQARGGRSTDTQYF
TRBD1,-,TRBJ1-6,TRBV5-6,TGTGCCAGCAGCCATACAGGGGGGGTTTATGCACCCCTCCACTTT,CASSHTGGVYAPLHF
-,-,TRBJ2-3,TRBV5-1,TGCGCCAGCAGCTTCAGGGATCTAATCACAGATACGCAGTATTTT,CASSFRDLITDTQYF
TRBD2,-,TRBJ2-2,TRBV6-1,TGTGCCAGCACCCCCCGGGGGGACGGCACCGGGGAGCTGTTTTTT,CASTPRGDGTGELFF
-,-,TRBJ2-7,TRBV27,TGTGCCAGCAGACTATTGGGGGGCTACGAGCAGTACTTC,CASRLLGGYEQYF
TRBD1,-,TRBJ2-7,TRBV7-9,TGTGCCAGCAGCTTAATTTCCGGGACAGGGGGCAACGAGCAGTACTTC,CASSLISGTGGNEQYF
-,-,TRBJ2-5,TRBV5-1,TGCGCCAGCAGCTTAACGGGGTTACAAGAGACCCAGTACTTC,CASSLTGLQETQYF
-,-,TRBJ2-3,TRBV9,TGTGCCAGCAGCAACGGGGTAAAGTACACAGATACGCAGTATTTT,CASSNGVKYTDTQYF
TRBD1,-,TRBJ1-1,TRBV7-9,TGTGCCAGCAGCTTTCCCAACACAGGGGGCCGCGCTGAAGCTTTCTTT,CASSFPNTGGRAEAFF
-,-,TRBJ2-2,TRBV2,TGTGCCAGCAGCGTCTCGAACACCGGGGAGCTGTTTTTT,CASSVSNTGELFF
TRBD1,few,TRBJ1-1,TRBV5-4,TGTGCCAGCAGCGTGACAGGGCCGCCTGAAGCTTTCTTT,CASSVTGPPEAFF
TRBD1,-,TRBJ2-5,TRBV5-4,TGTGCCAGCAGCCCGGGACAGGGTGAAGAGACCCAGTACTTC,CASSPGQGEETQYF
-,few,TRBJ2-7,TRBV6-6,TGTGCCAGCAGTTTAAGACAGCAAGTTTCCTACGAGCAGTACTTC,CASSLRQQVSYEQYF
TRBD1,-,TRBJ1-2,TRBV6-5,TGTGCCAGTCGACAGGGCTATGGCTACACCTTC,CASRQGYGYTF
-,-,TRBJ1-4,TRBV18,TGTGCCAGCTCACCTGAGGGAGCTAATGAAAAACTGTTTTTT,CASSPEGANEKLFF
-,-,TRBJ1-4,TRBV5-1,TGCGCCAGCAGCTGGCAGGCAACTAATGAAAAACTGTTTTTT,CASSWQATNEKLFF
TRBD2,once,TRBJ2-1,TRBV10-3,TGTGCCATCACGACTAGCGGGGAAAATGAGCAGTTCTTC,CAITTSGENEQFF